Described below is a single TCR beta chain sequence and its context. Its target antigen remains unknown. No base quality information exists; no much larger clone differs at one position. The record originates from a study of T cells and copy number aberrations in small-cell lung cancer listed by TCRdb under 2021. As for the study more broadly: TCR repertoire sequencing was paired with whole-exome sequencing of the same tumor regions to relate T cell metrics to mutations and copy number aberrations. Tumor TCR data were available for about 17 patients, and TCR data from both tumor and normal tissue were available for roughly 14 patients. The full study reports these points: Higher copy number aberration burden was negatively correlated with tumor T-cell density, richness and clonality. Every specimen was formalin-fixed paraffin-embedded tissue, a material known to introduce sequencing artifacts. Compared with adjacent lung tissue, tumors showed lower T-cell density, richness and clonality, although the density difference was not significant. Because surgical resection is uncommon in small-cell lung cancer, the study was limited by a small sample size, and the findings need validation. High heterogeneity of the TCR repertoire was observed across regions, with about 75-97.7% of clones restricted to a single region, representing a lower overlap than in localized NSCLC.

Donors were patients with limited-stage small-cell lung cancer who underwent surgical resection in Hangzhou, China, between 2008 and 2020. All donors were treated with upfront surgery without preoperative chemotherapy or radiotherapy, and immunotherapy was not given to any donor before or after surgery. All 20 or so patients in the sequenced cohort were identified as smokers or heavy second-hand smokers. To represent spatial heterogeneity of the primary tumors, a grid approach was used to collect three regions from each tumor FFPE block. Tumor regions were macrodissected to enrich malignant cells, and only regions expected to yield at least 150 ng DNA were selected. To characterize heterogeneity of the T cell repertoire, the study applied multi-region TCR-beta sequencing to resected limited-stage small-cell lung cancers and to tumor-adjacent lung tissue. The AllPrep DNA/RNA FFPE Kit (Qiagen) was used to extract genomic DNA from FFPE tissue.

The immunoSEQ hsTCRB Kit was used with multiplexed V- and J-gene primers to amplify TCR-beta CDR3 regions from genomic DNA. Unique DNA barcodes were added in a second PCR, and the samples were pooled together with one negative control and one positive control. The pooled TCR-beta libraries were sequenced using a 150-cycle paired-end protocol on an Illumina MiSeq. The paper's data handling went like this. Raw sequencing data were processed by Adaptive Biotechnologies into a report with normalized, annotated TCR-beta repertoires. To compute T-cell density, TCR-beta templates were normalized to usable DNA, with usable DNA estimated through amplification of housekeeping genes. Richness counted unique rearrangements, and clonality was defined as 1 minus Pielou's evenness. Three measures quantified intratumor TCR heterogeneity between regions: the Jaccard index, the Morisita overlap index, and the proportion of shared top-20 clonotypes. TCRdb took this table from immuneACCESS and kept in-frame rearrangements with V and J called. Such tables lack part of the clones; where checked against another copy, unresolved V genes explain under half of the gap, and the rest is unexplained. V and J calls and clone size follow that table, whereas D and trimming were derived from the DNA. The sample table records over 6,000 clones; 76% of these occur just once. The ten biggest clones cover about 8.7% of the sample.

V is clipped by 0 bases and J by 5 bases, and the sequence between their germline boundaries is 12 bases long. From a lookup of the germline V gene, CDR1 and CDR2 are SGDLS and YYNGEE. The CDR3, from cysteine to phenylalanine, totals 15 residues. Only CDR3 DNA is held: 45 bases, read in frame from base 1. The origin of this receptor is a man aged 50-59 years with small cell lung cancer. This chain joins TRBV9 to TRBJ2-1, with TRBD2 perhaps the D gene, on 6 matching bases. The sample consisted of tumor tissue. The base sequence is TGTGCCAGCAGCGTAGCGTCTAGCGCCCACAATGAGCAGTTCTTC. Its coded protein is CASSVASSAHNEQFF.